This is a list of T cell receptor beta chains from one sample in a study of blood T cell repertoires in COVID-19. Sequenced by immunoSEQ multiplex PCR; TCRdb stores in-frame clones only, minus some. The sample gives 120,000 or so clones, 88% of which show up once; approximately 8% is in the top ten. The sequencing sample was made of peripheral blood. The receptors come from a man in his forties or fifties with acute or convalescent COVID-19. Both conserved end residues are part of each CDR3. The D gene is left open where the match is weak. Some rows mark clone size as missing; the rest say once, few, many or name a class of expanded clone.

CDR3,DNA,size,V,J,D
CASSQGQGYSPLHF,TGTGCCAGCAGTCAGGGACAGGGGTATTCACCCCTCCACTTT,-,TRBV6-5,TRBJ1-6,TRBD1
CASSSGDLRRAEAFF,TGCGCCAGCAGCTCAGGGGACCTCCGCCGGGCTGAAGCTTTCTTT,-,TRBV5-1,TRBJ1-1,-
CASRETEIQPQHF,TGTGCCAGTAGGGAGACCGAAATTCAGCCCCAGCATTTT,-,TRBV19,TRBJ1-5,-
CASTGQVNEKLFF,TGCGCCAGTACGGGACAGGTAAATGAAAAACTGTTTTTT,-,TRBV10-1,TRBJ1-4,TRBD1
CASSPPGALGYTF,TGTGCCAGCAGTCCGCCTGGGGCCTTGGGCTACACCTTC,-,TRBV2,TRBJ1-2,-
CASSILGLEAYNEQFF,TGTGCCAGTAGTATCTTGGGTCTCGAGGCCTACAATGAGCAGTTCTTC,-,TRBV19,TRBJ2-1,-
CATWDTPNTGELFF,TGTGCCACTTGGGACACCCCGAACACCGGGGAGCTGTTTTTT,-,TRBV18,TRBJ2-2,-
CASSPDTEPPSGANVLTF,TGTGCCAGTAGTCCTGATACAGAGCCGCCCTCTGGGGCCAACGTCCTGACTTTC,once,TRBV19,TRBJ2-6,-
CSARTINEQFF,TGCAGTGCTAGGACTATCAATGAGCAGTTCTTC,-,TRBV20-1,TRBJ2-1,-
CASSLVAAGGLNEQFF,TGTGCCAGCAGCTTAGTTGCAGCGGGAGGGCTCAATGAGCAGTTCTTC,-,TRBV11-3,TRBJ2-1,TRBD2
CAISEPVPFYEQYF,TGTGCCATCAGTGAGCCGGTACCCTTCTACGAGCAGTACTTC,-,TRBV10-3,TRBJ2-7,-
CASPAETSGRDEQYF,TGCGCCAGCCCAGCCGAGACTAGCGGGAGAGACGAGCAGTACTTC,-,TRBV4-3,TRBJ2-7,TRBD2
CASNYRDRDEKLFF,TGTGCCAGCAACTACAGGGATAGGGATGAAAAACTGTTTTTT,-,TRBV5-6,TRBJ1-4,-
CTSSLKGPGGLPLHF,TGCACCAGCAGCCTTAAAGGCCCAGGGGGCCTTCCCCTCCACTTT,-,TRBV1,TRBJ1-6,-
CASSDSRSELFF,TGTGCCAGCAGTGACAGTAGGAGTGAACTGTTTTTT,many,TRBV3-1/TRBV3-2,TRBJ1-4,-
CASTRLAPDPYSYNEQFF,TGTGCCAGCACTCGACTAGCCCCAGATCCGTACTCCTACAATGAGCAGTTCTTC,-,TRBV5-6,TRBJ2-1,TRBD2
CSARERYEQYF,TGCAGTGCTAGAGAGCGCTACGAGCAGTACTTC,once,TRBV20-1,TRBJ2-7,-
CASSSTWRGGSHNEQFF,TGTGCCAGCAGCTCGACGTGGAGGGGCGGGAGCCACAATGAGCAGTTCTTC,-,TRBV11-2,TRBJ2-1,TRBD2
CASSRTTGLNTEAFF,TGTGCCAGCAGTCGAACCACAGGGCTGAACACTGAAGCTTTCTTT,-,TRBV6-5,TRBJ1-1,-
CASNSGSNTDTQYF,TGCGCCAGCAACAGCGGAAGTAACACAGATACGCAGTATTTT,-,TRBV5-1,TRBJ2-3,-
CATSDYSGFDGYTF,TGTGCCACCAGTGATTATTCAGGCTTTGATGGCTACACCTTC,-,TRBV24-1,TRBJ1-2,-
CASSSGVDRGSTPEFF,TGTGCCAGCAGCTCTGGAGTCGACAGGGGGTCGACCCCGGAGTTCTTC,-,TRBV5-4,TRBJ2-1,TRBD1
CASSPRLANTGELFF,TGTGCCAGCTCACCACGGCTAGCGAACACCGGGGAGCTGTTTTTT,-,TRBV18,TRBJ2-2,-
CASSFAGATNEKLFF,TGTGCCAGCAGTTTCGCGGGCGCAACTAATGAAAAACTGTTTTTT,-,TRBV27,TRBJ1-4,-
CASSQTGSNTEAFF,TGTGCCAGCAGTCAAACAGGGTCGAACACTGAAGCTTTCTTT,-,TRBV6-6,TRBJ1-1,-
CASSLGQGAYNEQFF,TGTGCCAGCTCACTAGGACAGGGGGCCTACAATGAGCAGTTCTTC,-,TRBV18,TRBJ2-1,TRBD1
CASMTGGIAEAFF,TGTGCCAGTATGACAGGGGGTATCGCTGAAGCTTTCTTT,-,TRBV12-3/TRBV12-4,TRBJ1-1,TRBD1
CASSTGTGSSYGYTF,TGTGCCAGCAGCACCGGGACAGGGAGTAGCTATGGCTACACCTTC,-,TRBV6-2/TRBV6-3,TRBJ1-2,TRBD1
CASSYVWQGENSPLHF,TGTGCCAGCAGTTACGTCTGGCAGGGCGAGAATTCACCCCTCCACTTT,-,TRBV6-5,TRBJ1-6,-
CAWSPTGIYGYTF,TGTGCCTGGAGTCCGACAGGGATATATGGCTACACCTTC,once,TRBV30,TRBJ1-2,TRBD1
CASSLMYSYEQYF,TGTGCCAGCAGCTTAATGTACAGCTACGAGCAGTACTTC,-,TRBV11-3,TRBJ2-7,-
CATRERVGTGELFF,TGTGCCACACGGGAAAGGGTAGGCACCGGGGAGCTGTTTTTT,-,TRBV10-3,TRBJ2-2,-
CASSASGNTEAFF,TGCGCCAGCAGCGCTTCCGGGAACACTGAAGCTTTCTTT,-,TRBV5-1,TRBJ1-1,-
CASGPGGGEQYF,TGTGCCAGTGGCCCGGGGGGAGGCGAGCAGTACTTC,-,TRBV19,TRBJ2-7,TRBD2
CASSQNRGAQHF,TGTGCCAGCTCACAAAACAGGGGTGCCCAGCATTTT,-,TRBV18,TRBJ1-5,TRBD1
CASSLREGGGYEQYF,TGTGCCAGCAGTTTACGGGAAGGGGGGGGATACGAGCAGTACTTC,once,TRBV27,TRBJ2-7,-
CASSLFAPSTASYEQYF,TGCGCCAGCAGCTTGTTTGCCCCCTCGACAGCCTCCTACGAGCAGTACTTC,-,TRBV5-1,TRBJ2-7,-
CASSPGQGPGNTIYF,TGTGCCAGCAGCCCTGGACAGGGGCCAGGAAACACCATATATTTT,few,TRBV11-3,TRBJ1-3,TRBD1
CAWSVLVGDSEAFF,TGTGCCTGGAGTGTACTAGTAGGGGACAGTGAAGCTTTCTTT,-,TRBV30,TRBJ1-1,TRBD1
CASSPLTGSDYGYTF,TGTGCCAGCTCACCCCTGACAGGGAGCGACTATGGCTACACCTTC,once,TRBV18,TRBJ1-2,TRBD1
CASSFSGPMEQYF,TGTGCCAGCAGCTTCTCGGGTCCTATGGAGCAGTACTTC,-,TRBV11-1,TRBJ2-7,-
CASSLGTGVEKLFF,TGTGCCAGCAGCCTCGGGACAGGGGTTGAAAAACTGTTTTTT,-,TRBV3-1/TRBV3-2,TRBJ1-4,TRBD1
CASSVGQGAGSSYEQYF,TGTGCCAGCAGCGTAGGTCAGGGGGCGGGAAGCTCCTACGAGCAGTACTTC,-,TRBV9,TRBJ2-7,TRBD1
CASSYQREAPEETQYF,TGTGCCAGCAGTTACCAGCGGGAGGCCCCTGAGGAGACCCAGTACTTC,-,TRBV6-2/TRBV6-3,TRBJ2-5,TRBD2
CASSKQGSLEAFF,TGTGCCAGCAGTAAACAGGGGTCGCTAGAAGCTTTCTTT,-,TRBV6-5,TRBJ1-1,TRBD1
CASSEFSAGPEKLFF,TGTGCCAGCAGTGAATTCTCCGCAGGGCCTGAAAAACTGTTTTTT,once,TRBV6-1,TRBJ1-4,-
CASSFEGGEKLFF,TGTGCCAGCAGCTTTGAAGGAGGGGAAAAACTGTTTTTT,-,TRBV7-7,TRBJ1-4,-
CASSLYPPVANEKLFF,TGTGCCAGCAGTTTATACCCCCCAGTGGCTAATGAAAAACTGTTTTTT,-,TRBV27,TRBJ1-4,-
CASSSSGGRGYEQYF,TGTGCCAGCAGCTCGTCGGGAGGGAGAGGATACGAGCAGTACTTC,-,TRBV7-2,TRBJ2-7,TRBD2
CASSFGQAEAFF,TGTGCCAGCAGCTTCGGACAGGCTGAAGCTTTCTTT,-,TRBV11-3,TRBJ1-1,TRBD1
CASSLGPSTDTQYF,TGTGCCAGCAGCTTAGGGCCTAGCACAGATACGCAGTATTTT,once,TRBV7-8,TRBJ2-3,-
CSAALGEQYF,TGCAGTGCCGCACTCGGCGAGCAGTACTTC,-,TRBV20-1,TRBJ2-7,-
CASSQEGEAHEQYF,TGTGCCAGCAGCCAAGAGGGGGAGGCACACGAGCAGTACTTC,-,TRBV4-2,TRBJ2-7,-
CASSNEGQGGANVLTF,TGTGCCAGTAGTAATGAGGGCCAGGGGGGGGCCAACGTCCTGACTTTC,-,TRBV19,TRBJ2-6,-
CACREGGRGNTEAFF,TGTGCCTGCCGGGAGGGGGGAAGGGGTAACACTGAAGCTTTCTTT,-,TRBV30,TRBJ1-1,-
CASSKDGHYSPLHF,TGTGCCAGCAGTAAGGATGGGCATTATTCACCCCTCCACTTT,-,TRBV6-5,TRBJ1-6,-
CASSTQTGADTQYF,TGTGCCAGTAGTACCCAGACAGGGGCAGATACGCAGTATTTT,-,TRBV19,TRBJ2-3,TRBD1
CASRGTGSNTIYF,TGTGCCAGCAGGGGGACAGGGAGTAACACCATATATTTT,-,TRBV27,TRBJ1-3,TRBD1
CASTKGGRDPRIQYF,TGTGCCAGCACCAAAGGGGGCAGGGATCCCAGAATTCAGTACTTC,-,TRBV6-5,TRBJ2-4,TRBD1